This TCR beta chain was sequenced in a study of T cells in Graves' hyperthyroidism and ophthalmopathy. There are many counts of this clonotype. Germline loops: CDR1 SGHTA, CDR2 FQGNSA. CDR3 length: 15 amino acids. The germline V and J ends were trimmed by 3 bases and 5 bases, with 13 bases remaining between them. The source material, RNA transcripts, was used to amplify TCR beta CDR3 regions. RT-PCR in the first round (using the HTBI primer set) targeted the TCR CDR3. TCRdb analysed the multiplex PCR reads with MiXCR anew, one entry per CDR3 protein. The sample has 250,000 to 300,000 distinct CDR3 sequences; about 19% are singletons.

The TCR sequence derives from a man aged 45-60 years with Graves' ophthalmopathy. V usage is TRBV7-2 and J usage is TRBJ1-4; D gene ambiguous. Sequencing input: blood. The CDR3 sequence is CASSLVEGGNEKLFF. CDR3 bases: TGTGCCAGCAGCTTGGTGGAGGGAGGGAATGAAAAACTGTTTTTT.